Below are 25 T cell receptor beta chains sequenced from a single sample in a study of naive and memory T cell subsets. For blood and skin samples, reverse transcription used TCR alpha and beta constant primers. TCRdb itself ran the UMI-ligation and nested PCR reads through MiXCR, one entry per CDR3 protein. The table records roughly 18,000 distinct CDR3 sequences, approximately 9.7% of them present only once. Indicated treatment: skin biopsy from PPD injection site in Mantoux-positive individual. Reverse transcription used DNase-treated unsorted total RNA, aiming for 1 to 1000 ng. This specimen was skin, taken from a tuberculin skin test site. The receptors stem from an adult in good health.

The rearrangement links TRBV27 to TRBJ1-1; no clear D gene. Trimming stripped 4 bases from V and 0 bases from J, with 6 bases between. The CDR3 runs to 13 residues. In germline, CDR1 is MNHEY, CDR2 SMNVEV (reference sequence). The CDR3: CASSSVMNTEAFF. The CDR3 DNA reads TGTGCCAGCAGTTCCGTTATGAACACTGAAGCTTTCTTT.

The sample holds many counts of this clonotype. The J gene is TRBJ1-2, the V gene TRBV10-2, with D perhaps matching TRBD1 (5 bases). Germline V gene lookup returns CDR1 WSHSY and CDR2 SAAADI. There are 15 residues in the CDR3. Trimming removed 8 bases from V and 4 bases from J, with 20 bases in between. CDR3 protein: CASATGIQVLYGYTF. DNA for the CDR3: TGCGCCAGCGCAACCGGGATACAGGTCCTCTATGGCTACACCTTC.

The chain recombines TRBV20-1 with TRBJ2-3, with a tentative D call TRBD2 (5 bases). This CDR3 spans 14 amino acids. Germline assignment: CDR1 DFQATT and CDR2 SNEGSKA (reference sequence). V was trimmed by 3 bases and J by 1 base, leaving 11 bases between them. The CDR3 coding sequence is TGCAGTGCTAGTAAAGCGGAAGGCACAGATACGCAGTATTTT. Encoded protein: CSASKAEGTDTQYF.

This clonotype was observed a few times. Possible read error: a much larger clone is one base away. The J gene is TRBJ1-2, the V gene TRBV7-9; D is unclear. This CDR3 contains 16 residues. Germline V gives CDR1 SEHNR, CDR2 FQNEAQ (reference sequence). The CDR3 sequence is CASSPPREGSEYGDTF. In DNA form, the CDR3 reads TGTGCCAGCAGCCCTCCCCGGGAGGGCTCCGAATATGGCGACACCTTC.

This clonotype was observed at least ten times. CDR3: CASSGGGLADIQYF. The CDR3, as DNA: TGTGCCAGCAGCGGCGGAGGACTAGCAGACATTCAGTACTTC. The V call is TRBV7-2, the J call TRBJ2-4; 8 bases fit TRBD2. V was pared by 5 bases and J by 8 bases, with 8 bases of the junction left unmatched. This CDR3 region has 14 residues. CDR1 is SGHTA and CDR2 is FQGNSA in the germline V gene.

Sample share makes this clonotype medium-sized. V and J are TRBV10-3 and TRBJ2-1, with 8 nucleotides matching TRBD1. The CDR3 sequence is 14 residues long. CDR1 and CDR2 from the germline V gene are ENHRY and SYGVKD. CDR3 in amino acids: CATKPGQDLAEQFF. The CDR3 bases are TGTGCAACAAAACCGGGACAGGATCTTGCTGAGCAGTTCTTC.

V usage is TRBV28 and J usage is TRBJ2-2; no clear D. Trimming removed 5 bases from V and 3 bases from J, with 7 bases in between. Germline values: CDR1 MDHEN, CDR2 SYDVKM. This CDR3 comprises 13 residues. The DNA of the CDR3 is TGTGCCAGCAGTCCCCAGGACACCGGGGAGCTGTTTTTT. This codes for CASSPQDTGELFF.

This clonotype was observed a few times. The chain couples TRBV19 to TRBJ2-1; 7 bases are shared with TRBD2. The CDR3 loop spans 15 amino acids. J lost 10 bases, V lost 8 bases, and 17 bases had no gene match. Per germline, CDR1 LNHDA and CDR2 SQIVND (reference sequence). CDR3 nucleotides: TGTGCCAGTGAGGGGAGGGATCAATCCAGGAACGAGCAGTTCTTC. This codes for CASEGRDQSRNEQFF. Combining the CDR3 with reference TRBV19 and TRBJ2-1 gives the whole variable domain DGGITQSPKYLFRKEGQNVTLSCEQNLNHDAMYWYRQDPGQGLRLIYYSQIVNDFQKGDIAEGYSVSREKKESFPLTVTSAQKNPTAFYLCASEGRDQSRNEQFFGPGTRLTVL.

This sequence joins TRBV29-1 and TRBJ1-1; a possible D gene is TRBD1 (5 bases). The ends were cut back, 6 bases at V and 6 bases at J, with 11 bases in the middle. The CDR3 totals 11 residues. Germline CDR1 is SQVTM and CDR2 is ANQGSEA. Written as DNA, the CDR3 is TGCAGCGTCCTCAGGGTTTCTGAAGCTTTCTTT. Protein sequence: CSVLRVSEAFF.

The J gene is TRBJ2-2, the V gene TRBV6-2 or TRBV6-3, with D unresolved. Trimming left V 2 bases short and J 2 bases short, with 6 bases between. Germline V CDR1 and CDR2: MNHEY, SVGEGT. There are 14 residues in the CDR3. The CDR3 DNA is TGTGCCAGCAGTTACGCAGATAACACCGGGGAGCTGTTTTTT. It translates to CASSYADNTGELFF.

This clonotype was detected a few times. CDR3 in amino acids: CASSPKGTGTSGANVLTF. As DNA, the CDR3 is TGTGCCAGCAGCCCTAAGGGGACAGGTACCTCTGGGGCCAACGTCCTGACTTTC. This chain uses TRBV11-3 with TRBJ2-6, with TRBD1 matching 8 bases. The junction had 9 bases not matched to a gene; V was cut back by 5 bases and J by 0 bases. Germline values: CDR1 SGHNT, CDR2 YENEEA. The length of the CDR3 is 18 residues.

This clonotype has ten or more counts. The J gene is TRBJ2-2, the V gene TRBV12-3 or TRBV12-4; D gene ambiguous. Trimming took 3 bases from V and 7 from J, leaving 6 bases between them. This CDR3 has 12 amino acids. This CDR3 reads CASSLKVGELFF. CDR3 sequence (DNA): TGTGCCAGCAGTTTGAAGGTCGGGGAGCTGTTTTTT.

This clonotype occurred many times. The rearrangement uses TRBV2 and TRBJ2-7, with 8 positions matching TRBD2. J was trimmed by 7 bases and V by 8 bases; bases with no gene match: 10. The CDR3 has 13 amino acids. The germline gives CDR1 SNHLY, CDR2 FYNNEI. The CDR3 reads CASVLAAVGEQYF. CDR3 coding DNA: TGTGCCAGCGTACTAGCGGCAGTTGGGGAGCAGTACTTC.

Many counts were recorded for this clonotype. The chain joins TRBV28 to TRBJ2-4; no reliable D call. This CDR3 has 12 amino acids. The germline V gene encodes CDR1 MDHEN and CDR2 SYDVKM. V lost 6 bases, J lost 6 bases, and 9 bases lay in between. The CDR3 DNA follows: TGTGCCAGCAGCCGCCGTATAAACATTCAGTACTTC. Translating it yields CASSRRINIQYF. Based on the CDR3 plus reference TRBV28 and TRBJ2-4, the full variable domain is DVKVTQSSRYLVKRTGEKVFLECVQDMDHENMFWYRQDPGLGLRLIYFSYDVKMKEKGDIPEGYSVSREKKERFSLILESASTNQTSMYLCASSRRINIQYFGAGTRLSVL.

Sample share makes this clonotype medium-sized (0.01 to 0.1%). Here the CDR3 reads CASRQGTYEQYF. CDR3 DNA sequence: TGTGCCAGCAGACAGGGTACCTACGAGCAGTACTTC. This sequence joins TRBV7-9 and TRBJ2-7, with a tentative D call TRBD1 (6 bases). V was clipped by 6 bases and J by 2 bases, with 8 bases between them. Germline assignment: CDR1 SEHNR and CDR2 FQNEAQ (reference sequence). The CDR3 contains 12 residues. The complete variable domain, with remaining parts taken from reference TRBV7-9 and TRBJ2-7, reads DTGVSQNPRHKITKRGQNVTFRCDPISEHNRLYWYRQTLGQGPEFLTYFQNEAQLEKSRLLSDRFSAERPKGSFSTLEIQRTEQGDSAMYLCASRQGTYEQYFGPGTRLTVT.

This clonotype is judged medium-sized. This rearrangement joins TRBV20-1 to TRBJ2-1; TRBD1 agrees at 7 bases. The CDR3 totals 17 residues. J gave up 2 bases and V 3 bases, and 13 bases lay outside the gene matches. CDR1 is DFQATT, CDR2 SNEGSKA, per germline (reference sequence). The CDR3 sequence is CSASKPTGVPPYNEQFF. DNA of the CDR3: TGCAGTGCTAGTAAGCCTACAGGGGTCCCTCCCTACAATGAGCAGTTCTTC.

The sample holds many counts of this clonotype. The chain employs TRBV10-1 and TRBJ2-3, with 10 bases matching TRBD2. The length of the CDR3 is 16 residues. The germline V gene has CDR1 WNHNN and CDR2 SYGVQD (reference sequence). J lost 6 bases, V lost 4 bases, and 10 bases had no gene match. As DNA, the CDR3 is TGCGCCAGCAGTGGCGGCCTAGCGGGAGTTAAGGATACGCAGTATTTT. Amino acids: CASSGGLAGVKDTQYF.

The table lists this clonotype with many counts. The chain recombines TRBV12-3 or TRBV12-4 with TRBJ2-2; the D gene could be TRBD1 or TRBD2 (6 bases each). This CDR3 has 16 amino acids. V shed 5 bases and J shed 2 bases, with 15 bases lying between them. CDR3 bases: TGTGCCAGCAGTGGGGGGCGCACAGCCAACACCGGGGAGCTGTTTTTT. Amino acid sequence: CASSGGRTANTGELFF.

This clonotype is medium-sized in the sample. This rearrangement joins TRBV29-1 to TRBJ2-1; 8 bases map to TRBD1. Per germline, CDR1 SQVTM and CDR2 ANQGSEA. The trim removed 6 bases at V and 2 bases at J, leaving 6 bases unmatched. This CDR3 is 14 amino acids long. The CDR3: CSVDRARTYNEQFF. CDR3 nucleotide sequence: TGCAGCGTGGACAGGGCGAGGACCTACAATGAGCAGTTCTTC.

This clonotype was detected many times. The J gene is TRBJ2-2, the V gene TRBV3-1; 15 positions match TRBD2. The trim removed 2 bases at V and 5 bases at J, leaving 9 bases unmatched. Germline V gene lookup returns CDR1 LGHDT and CDR2 YNNKEL (reference sequence). The CDR3 covers 19 residues. The CDR3 here is CASSQIERGTSGRTGELFF. The CDR3, as DNA: TGTGCCAGCAGCCAAATTGAGCGGGGGACTAGCGGGAGGACCGGGGAGCTGTTTTTT.

This clonotype was observed at least ten times. The rearrangement uses TRBV7-2 and TRBJ2-3; TRBD2 aligns across 8 bases. CDR3 length equals 16 residues. Germline loops: CDR1 SGHTA, CDR2 FQGNSA. The V segment lost 5 bases and the J segment 2 bases; nucleotides outside the gene matches: 9. This CDR3 is CASSTRLAKATDTQYF. As DNA, the CDR3 is TGTGCCAGCAGCACCCGACTAGCGAAAGCCACAGATACGCAGTATTTT.

This clonotype was counted at least ten times. The chain combines TRBV6-1 with TRBJ1-1, with D unclear. Deletions cut 5 bases from V and 9 bases from J, with 16 bases between. This CDR3 has 13 residues. From germline, CDR1 is MNHNS and CDR2 SASEGT. CDR3 sequence reads: CASSSGSSRQAFF. CDR3 DNA sequence: TGTGCCAGCAGTTCCGGGTCTTCCCGTCAAGCTTTCTTT.

The V and J genes are TRBV6-5 and TRBJ2-1, with 8 bases that match TRBD1. There are 16 residues in the CDR3. CDR1 MNHEY and CDR2 SVGAGI come from the germline V gene. V shed 0 bases and J 6 bases; nucleotides not matched to a gene: 7. CDR3 sequence (DNA): TGTGCCAGCAGTTACTCCCAGGGGGCCGGGGCCAATGAGCAGTTCTTC. As protein: CASSYSQGAGANEQFF.

This clonotype has a count of ten or more. CDR3 residues: CSVGDRTGAFVVRANEQFF. CDR3 DNA sequence: TGCAGCGTGGGCGACAGAACGGGGGCTTTTGTCGTGAGGGCGAATGAGCAGTTCTTC. The chain employs TRBV29-1 and TRBJ2-1; perhaps D is TRBD1 or TRBD2 (6 bases each). CDR1 and CDR2 from the germline V gene are SQVTM and ANQGSEA. CDR3 length equals 19 residues. Trimming shortened V by 6 bases and J by 7 bases, and 34 bases separated the two germline ends.

The gene calls are TRBV11-3 and TRBJ2-2; 10 nucleotides agree with TRBD2. Germline V gene data show CDR1 as SGHNT and CDR2 as YENEEA. With 0 bases clipped from V and 7 bases from J, the junction kept 11 bases outside the gene matches. This CDR3 comprises 18 residues. For the CDR3, the DNA is TGTGCCAGCAGCTTAGAGGAGAGCGGGGGGGCCGCGGACGGGGAGCTGTTTTTT. This codes for CASSLEESGGAADGELFF.